Below, 15 T cell receptor beta chains from the same sample are listed, as sequenced in a study of T cell responses to AZD1222 COVID-19 vaccine. Only in-frame clones appear in the TCRdb table, and some are missing; sequencing was by immunoSEQ multiplex PCR. Of some 80,000 clones detected, approximately 91% appear once; the ten largest clones hold roughly 5.2%. Here the sequenced sample was peripheral blood, taken on day 0 of AZD1222 vaccination. The source of these receptors is an adult in good health.

The chain has TRBV5-6 and TRBJ1-1; D uncertain. CDR3 length: 13 amino acids. V lost 4 bases and J lost 1, with 8 bases in between. Germline CDR1 is SGHDT and CDR2 is YYEEEE. DNA of the CDR3: TGTGCCAGCAGCCGTGGATGGAACACTGAAGCTTTCTTT. This encodes CASSRGWNTEAFF.

This clone was picked up one time. V gene TRBV20-1 combines with J gene TRBJ1-2; D remains unclear. Trimming pared 6 bases from V and 8 bases from J, leaving 13 bases between. Germline V CDR1 and CDR2: DFQATT, SNEGSKA (reference sequence). The CDR3 covers 11 residues. The CDR3 loop reads CSAATIQGYTF. CDR3 coding DNA: TGCAGTGCCGCCACTATACAAGGCTACACCTTC.

This chain uses TRBV2 with TRBJ1-6, with 7 positions matching TRBD1. V shed 4 bases, J shed 6 bases, and the junction held 6 bases outside the gene matches. The CDR3 is 15 residues long. Germline CDR1 is SNHLY and CDR2 is FYNNEI. CDR3 nucleotide sequence: TGTGCCAGCAGTGCCCGGACAGGCTCTAATTCACCCCTCCACTTT. Amino acids: CASSARTGSNSPLHF.

The chain couples TRBV12-2 to TRBJ2-2; TRBD1 is the table's D call, not checked against the DNA. TRBV12-2 is designated a pseudogene. The CDR3 contains 18 residues. The CDR3 DNA reads TGTGCAAGTCGCCTAGGTAAAGTCCAGGGGAGCAACACCGGGGAGCTGTTTTTT. Protein sequence: CASRLGKVQGSNTGELFF.

This chain connects TRBV3-1 (or the pseudogene TRBV3-2) to TRBJ2-3; maybe TRBD2 (6 bases). CDR3 length: 15 amino acids. The V gene lost 5 bases and the J gene lost 4 bases, with 16 bases spanning the gap. Germline loops: CDR1 LGHDT, CDR2 YNNKEL (reference sequence). The CDR3 sequence is CASSRPRRGPDTQYF. CDR3 sequence (DNA): TGTGCCAGCAGCAGACCGAGGAGGGGTCCAGATACGCAGTATTTT.

As concerns this clone: One end of the junction fails to match germline, which may point to a read error. The chain combines TRBV7-2 with TRBJ2-4, with 7 bases aligning to TRBD1. CDR3 length equals 15 residues. Germline V CDR1 and CDR2: SGHTA, FQGNSA. This CDR3 is CASSKGQLGGASLHF. CDR3 DNA sequence: TGTGCCAGCAGCAAGGGTCAACTAGGGGGCGCGTCGCTCCACTTC.

The chain couples TRBV5-1 to TRBJ2-7; TRBD1 aligns across 8 bases. Germline V gene lookup returns CDR1 SGHRS and CDR2 YFSETQ. The length of the CDR3 is 16 residues. Trimming cost V 4 bases and J 7 bases; bases outside gene matches: 16. CDR3 coding DNA: TGCGCCAGCAGCCCCACCCCGGACAGGGTTTCTCGGGAGCAGTACTTC. Translation: CASSPTPDRVSREQYF.

The genes are TRBV5-6 and TRBJ2-6; TRBD1 is a possible D gene (5 bases). The CDR3 has 16 amino acids. Trimming took off 0 bases at V and 2 bases at J, with 9 bases between the two ends. Germline assignment: CDR1 SGHDT and CDR2 YYEEEE. Here the CDR3 reads CASSLAVGAGANVLTF. In nucleotides, the CDR3 is TGTGCCAGCAGCTTGGCCGTAGGGGCTGGGGCCAACGTCCTGACTTTC. Full variable domain (remainder filled in from reference TRBV5-6 and TRBJ2-6): DAGVTQSPTHLIKTRGQQVTLRCSPKSGHDTVSWYQQALGQGPQFIFQYYEEEERQRGNFPDRFSGHQFPNYSSELNVNALLLGDSALYLCASSLAVGAGANVLTFGAGSRLTVL.

This clone was counted a single time. V is TRBV7-9 and J is TRBJ1-5; 11 nucleotides line up with TRBD1. V gave up 1 base and J gave up 1 base; unmatched junction bases: 3. Germline-derived CDR1 and CDR2 are SEHNR and FQNEAQ (reference sequence). CDR3 length equals 17 residues. The CDR3 DNA reads as TGTGCCAGCAGCTTAGTAGGACAGGGGGCAAGCAATCAGCCCCAGCATTTT. It encodes CASSLVGQGASNQPQHF.

This clone turned up a few times. The chain recombines TRBV5-1 with TRBJ2-7; TRBD1 matches at 8 bases. J gave up 7 bases and V 0 bases, and 9 bases lay outside the gene matches. This CDR3 is 15 amino acids long. Germline V CDR1 and CDR2: SGHRS, YFSETQ. The CDR3 region has the DNA TGCGCCAGCAGCTTGGGACAGGGGATCTCCTGGGAGCAGTACTTC. Protein sequence: CASSLGQGISWEQYF.

The chain employs TRBV30 and TRBJ2-7; a possible D gene is TRBD2 (6 bases). The CDR3 runs 17 residues. V shed 3 bases and J shed 0 bases, with 21 bases lying between them. Germline assignment: CDR1 GTSNPN and CDR2 SVGIG (reference sequence). CDR3 sequence reads: CAWRSLRKKEGSYEQYF. The CDR3 nucleotides read TGTGCCTGGAGGTCTCTTCGCAAGAAGGAGGGCTCCTACGAGCAGTACTTC.

The V and J genes are TRBV29-1 and TRBJ1-2; TRBD1 aligns across 7 bases. The CDR3 totals 14 residues. Germline CDR1 reads SQVTM; CDR2 reads ANQGSEA. Trimming removed 4 bases from V and 8 bases from J; junction bases left unmatched: 13. The CDR3 is CSVVPQTGLAGYTF. The CDR3 coding sequence is TGCAGCGTTGTGCCCCAGACAGGGCTCGCGGGCTACACCTTC.

The rearrangement links TRBV27 to TRBJ1-5; 7 nucleotides agree with TRBD1. The CDR3 runs 15 residues. V lost 5 bases, J lost 5 bases, and 9 bases stayed unmatched. The germline V gene has CDR1 MNHEY and CDR2 SMNVEV (reference sequence). The CDR3 loop reads CASSILAGGDQPQHF. The DNA of the CDR3 is TGTGCCAGCAGTATACTTGCAGGGGGGGATCAGCCCCAGCATTTT.

The chain couples TRBV2 to TRBJ1-5; 8 bases match TRBD1. The CDR3 sequence is 13 residues long. Germline V lookup: CDR1 SNHLY, CDR2 FYNNEI. J gave up 3 bases and V 6 bases, and 1 base lay outside the gene matches. The CDR3 region has the DNA TGTGCCAGCAGACAGGGGGTCAATCAGCCCCAGCATTTT. Amino acids: CASRQGVNQPQHF.

This clone was found once. This rearrangement joins TRBV5-6 to TRBJ1-1, with D perhaps matching TRBD1 (6 bases). V was pared by 4 bases and J by 0 bases, with 13 bases between. The germline V gene encodes CDR1 SGHDT and CDR2 YYEEEE. This CDR3 contains 15 residues. CDR3 nucleotide sequence: TGTGCCAGCAGCGGACCGACAGGTGTGAACACTGAAGCTTTCTTT. This sequence encodes CASSGPTGVNTEAFF.